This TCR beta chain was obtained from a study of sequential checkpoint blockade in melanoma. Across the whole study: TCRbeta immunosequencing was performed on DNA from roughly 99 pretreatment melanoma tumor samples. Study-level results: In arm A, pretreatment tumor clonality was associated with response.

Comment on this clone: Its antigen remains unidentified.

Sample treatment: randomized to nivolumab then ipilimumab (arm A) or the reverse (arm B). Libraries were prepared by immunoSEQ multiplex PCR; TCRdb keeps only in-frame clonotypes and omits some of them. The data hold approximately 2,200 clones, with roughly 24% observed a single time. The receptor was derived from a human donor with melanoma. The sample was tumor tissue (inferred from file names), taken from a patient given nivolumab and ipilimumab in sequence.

The CDR3 bases are TGTGCCAGCAGTCTAGGGACAGGGGGCTACTCTGGGGCCAACGTCCTGACTTTC. This encodes CASSLGTGGYSGANVLTF. The gene calls are TRBV28 and TRBJ2-6, with 12 bases fitting TRBD1. CDR3 length equals 18 residues. The trim removed 5 bases at V and 0 bases at J, leaving 5 bases unmatched. The germline V gene has CDR1 MDHEN and CDR2 SYDVKM.